The 10 T cell receptor beta chains given below trace back to one sample, sequenced in a study of cytomegalovirus exposure and HLA in healthy donors. Method: immunoSEQ multiplex PCR; TCRdb's copy keeps in-frame clones and lacks some. The data hold 150,000 or so clones, with 70% to 90% observed a single time. The specimen sequenced was PBMCs. These receptors all stem from a human donor in good health.

This chain uses TRBV6-6 with TRBJ1-2; TRBD1 is a possible D gene (6 bases). Trimming shortened V by 5 bases and J by 8 bases, and 18 bases separated the two germline ends. Germline V gene sequence: CDR1 MNHNY, CDR2 SVGAGI (reference sequence). This CDR3 has 14 amino acids. The chain's CDR3 is CASSTLQGRFGYTF. CDR3 DNA sequence: TGTGCCAGCAGTACTTTACAGGGTCGGTTCGGCTACACCTTC.

The rearrangement joins TRBV25-1 to TRBJ1-3; D remains ambiguous. Germline CDR1 MGHDK, CDR2 SYGVNS. This CDR3 spans 15 amino acids. Trimming removed 2 bases at V and 0 bases at J, with 8 bases between. CDR3 DNA sequence: TGTGCCAGCAGTGAAGCGGCGGGCTCTGGAAACACCATATATTTT. Protein product: CASSEAAGSGNTIYF.

The chain employs TRBV11-2 and TRBJ1-2, with D tentatively TRBD1 (6 bases). V was shortened by 6 bases and J by 6 bases, with 20 bases between the two germline ends. This CDR3 comprises 15 residues. From germline, CDR1 is SGHAT and CDR2 FQNNGV. CDR3 in amino acids: CASSKRGGWADGYTF. In nucleotides, the CDR3 is TGTGCCAGCAGTAAACGGGGGGGCTGGGCGGATGGCTACACCTTC.

The rearrangement uses TRBV10-3 and TRBJ2-1; weak D call: TRBD1 (5 bases). The CDR3 is made up of 13 amino acids. Germline V gene sequence: CDR1 ENHRY, CDR2 SYGVKD. V was clipped by 3 bases and J by 8 bases, with 11 bases between them. The CDR3, as DNA: TGTGCCATCAGTGAAGGCAGGGCCTATGAGCAGTTCTTC. Amino acid sequence: CAISEGRAYEQFF.

The gene calls are TRBV28 and TRBJ1-2, with D hard to call. CDR1 is MDHEN, CDR2 SYDVKM, per germline. This CDR3 is 12 amino acids long. V was clipped by 3 bases and J by 4 bases, with 6 bases between them. This CDR3 is CASSFGSYGYTF. CDR3 nucleotide sequence: TGTGCCAGCAGTTTCGGTAGCTATGGCTACACCTTC.

The chain couples TRBV27 to TRBJ1-5, with TRBD1 matching 7 bases. The ends lost 6 bases at V and 4 bases at J; junction bases unmatched: 9. The CDR3 spans 15 residues. CDR1 and CDR2 from the germline V gene are MNHEY and SMNVEV (reference sequence). In DNA form, the CDR3 reads TGTGCCAGCAGCTTGACTGGGACAGTTAATCAGCCCCAGCATTTT. Its protein is CASSLTGTVNQPQHF.

This chain joins TRBV5-1 and TRBJ1-1, with TRBD1 matching over 11 bases. Germline assignment: CDR1 SGHRS and CDR2 YFSETQ. The CDR3 spans 15 residues. Unmatched junction bases numbered 8, after V lost 2 bases and J lost 8 bases. The CDR3 is CASSFKGQGAGEAFF. As DNA, the CDR3 is TGCGCCAGCAGCTTTAAAGGACAGGGGGCAGGGGAAGCTTTCTTT. The full variable domain, rest sourced from reference TRBV5-1 and TRBJ1-1, is KAGVTQTPRYLIKTRGQQVTLSCSPISGHRSVSWYQQTPGQGLQFLFEYFSETQRNKGNFPGRFSGRQFSNSRSEMNVSTLELGDSALYLCASSFKGQGAGEAFFGQGTRLTVV.

V and J are TRBV5-1 and TRBJ1-4; D uncertain. The germline V gene has CDR1 SGHRS and CDR2 YFSETQ. The germline V and J ends were trimmed by 2 bases and 7 bases, with 12 bases remaining between them. The CDR3 runs to 14 residues. The DNA for the CDR3 is TGCGCCAGCAGCTTTGAACTTAGTGCTGAAAAACTGTTTTTT. It encodes CASSFELSAEKLFF.

The chain has TRBV4-1 and TRBJ1-1; 8 nucleotides match TRBD1. Germline V gives CDR1 MGHRA, CDR2 YSYEKL. V dropped 3 bases and J dropped 1; count of bases not matched to a gene: 4. CDR3 length equals 15 residues. The CDR3 sequence is CASSHIDRGNTEAFF. CDR3 sequence (DNA): TGCGCCAGCAGCCATATAGACAGGGGGAACACTGAAGCTTTCTTT.

The chain has TRBV29-1 and TRBJ2-3; D call uncertain. CDR3 length: 13 residues. Germline V lookup: CDR1 SQVTM, CDR2 ANQGSEA. V was clipped by 3 bases and J by 2 bases, with 9 bases between them. CDR3 DNA: TGCAGCGTTGACACCCCACACACAGATACGCAGTATTTT. Translation gives CSVDTPHTDTQYF.